The 13 T cell receptor beta chains below were found in one sample sequenced in a study of blood T cell repertoires in COVID-19. Data came from immunoSEQ multiplex PCR; TCRdb stores just in-frame clones and leaves some out. Here the sample spans 150,000 to 190,000 clones, roughly 84% being singletons. The sequencing input was peripheral blood. Receptors originate from a woman aged 60-75 years with COVID-19, enrolled during active disease.

The V call is TRBV3-1 (or the pseudogene TRBV3-2), the J call TRBJ2-5, with TRBD1 matching over 7 bases. Losses at the gene ends were 5 bases for V and 2 bases for J; bases not matched to a gene: 14. This CDR3 spans 17 amino acids. Germline loops: CDR1 LGHDT, CDR2 YNNKEL (reference sequence). The CDR3, as DNA: TGTGCCAGCAGCACTAACAGATGGACAGGTAAACAAGAGACCCAGTACTTC. This translates into CASSTNRWTGKQETQYF.

The chain carries TRBV18 and TRBJ1-1; D may be TRBD1 (6 bases). This CDR3 has 14 amino acids. CDR1 KGHSH and CDR2 LQKENI come from the germline V gene. The germline V and J ends were trimmed by 4 bases and 1 base, with 10 bases remaining between them. The CDR3 is CASSLWDKNTEAFF. For the CDR3, the DNA is TGTGCCAGCTCACTCTGGGACAAGAACACTGAAGCTTTCTTT.

This rearrangement joins TRBV28 to TRBJ2-7, with D possibly matching TRBD2 (6 bases). CDR3 length equals 13 residues. CDR1 and CDR2 (germline): MDHEN, SYDVKM. V lost 8 bases and J 6 bases, leaving 17 bases between the germline ends. Here the CDR3 reads CASCAGRGSEQYF. For the CDR3, the DNA is TGTGCCAGCTGCGCGGGGAGAGGGAGCGAGCAGTACTTC.

V is TRBV27 and J is TRBJ1-2, with 7 bases aligning to TRBD1. Germline-derived CDR1 and CDR2 are MNHEY and SMNVEV (reference sequence). The CDR3 is 15 residues long. The ends lost 2 bases at V and 2 bases at J; junction bases unmatched: 5. The chain's CDR3 is CASSLNAGGNYGYTF. CDR3 nucleotides: TGTGCCAGCAGTTTAAATGCAGGGGGAAACTATGGCTACACCTTC.

The chain employs TRBV25-1 and TRBJ1-5, with TRBD1 as a possible D gene (6 bases). Per the germline V gene, CDR1 is MGHDK and CDR2 is SYGVNS. Trimming cost V 3 bases and J 6 bases, with 15 bases left between them. The CDR3 totals 15 residues. CDR3 region: CASSEGQGNFQPQHF. The CDR3 DNA reads TGTGCCAGCAGTGAGGGGCAGGGGAATTTTCAGCCCCAGCATTTT.

The chain has TRBV2 and TRBJ2-3; 11 positions match TRBD2. This CDR3 region has 19 residues. Germline CDR1 reads SNHLY; CDR2 reads FYNNEI. V dropped 6 bases and J dropped 1; count of bases not matched to a gene: 15. The CDR3 DNA reads as TGTGCCAGCAGAAAGGAAGCGCTAGCGGGAGGAAGGGGCACAGATACGCAGTATTTT. Amino acids: CASRKEALAGGRGTDTQYF.

The chain links TRBV6-6 to TRBJ2-4, with D possibly matching TRBD2 (5 bases). Deletions cut 2 bases from V and 8 bases from J, with 13 bases between. The CDR3 consists of 14 residues. The germline V gene has CDR1 MNHNY and CDR2 SVGAGI (reference sequence). The CDR3 nucleotides are TGTGCCAGCAGTTACGAGGGTCCCCGGGACATTCAGTACTTC. Translation gives CASSYEGPRDIQYF.

The chain links TRBV25-1 to TRBJ1-5; 10 positions match TRBD1. From germline, CDR1 is MGHDK and CDR2 SYGVNS. Unmatched junction bases numbered 2, after V lost 4 bases and J lost 11 bases. The CDR3 sequence is 12 residues long. The CDR3 spells CASSGGTGAQHF. CDR3 nucleotide sequence: TGTGCCAGCAGTGGGGGGACAGGGGCCCAGCATTTT.

To note about this clone: One end of the junction varies from germline; a read error may be responsible. The genes are TRBV15 and TRBJ2-1, with 8 nucleotides matching TRBD2. The CDR3 is 15 residues long. The V gene's germline CDR1 is LNHNV and CDR2 YYDKDF (reference sequence). The CDR3 region is CATSRGGTRRNGQFF. In DNA, the CDR3 is TGTGCCACCAGCCGAGGGGGGACTAGGAGGAATGGGCAGTTCTTC.

This clone was detected once. The chain recombines TRBV5-3 with TRBJ1-2, with D unresolved. TRBV5-3 is treated as an ORF (open reading frame) with a function not yet certain. The CDR3 loop spans 16 amino acids. V was cut by 2 bases and J by 0 bases, with 14 bases left in between. The CDR3 DNA reads TGTGCCAGAAGCTTCACCAAGGACTGCACTAACTATGGCTACACCTTC. Translated: CARSFTKDCTNYGYTF.

The V call is TRBV30, the J call TRBJ1-2, with D perhaps matching TRBD1 (5 bases). The CDR3 spans 13 residues. Germline CDR1 reads GTSNPN; CDR2 reads SVGIG (reference sequence). V gave up 3 bases and J gave up 4 bases, with 12 bases separating them. The CDR3 loop is CAWSADTGYGYTF. The CDR3 coding sequence is TGTGCCTGGAGCGCGGACACCGGCTATGGCTACACCTTC.

This chain connects TRBV5-1 to TRBJ1-2; 7 nucleotides line up with TRBD1. V dropped 4 bases and J dropped 8; count of bases not matched to a gene: 11. CDR1 and CDR2 from the germline V gene are SGHRS and YFSETQ. CDR3 length equals 14 residues. CDR3 nucleotide sequence: TGCGCCAGCAGCCTCGGGACAGCCAACACAGGCTACACCTTC. This gives the protein CASSLGTANTGYTF.

CDR3 region: CASSVWTGTHNEQFF. The CDR3 DNA reads TGTGCCAGCAGCGTCTGGACAGGGACCCACAATGAGCAGTTCTTC. The chain is built from TRBV9 and TRBJ2-1; TRBD1 matches at 8 bases. This CDR3 has 15 amino acids. Trimming removed 2 bases from V and 5 bases from J; junction bases left unmatched: 6. Germline V gives CDR1 SGDLS, CDR2 YYNGEE.